The clone carrying this T cell receptor (beta chain) showed up just once. The antigen is undetermined. Trimming removed 0 bases at V and 3 bases at J, with 5 bases between. From germline, CDR1 is MNHNS and CDR2 SASEGT. This CDR3 is built from 13 residues. These data belong to a study of OX40 agonist ivuxolimab in advanced cancers. Turning to the study itself: The diagnoses of dose-escalation patients were hepatocellular carcinoma, melanoma, renal cell or head and neck cancer.

TCRdb keeps only in-frame clones here, not all; method: immunoSEQ multiplex PCR. Seen here are approximately 69,000 clones, around 90% observed once, and the top ten hold under 12%. Study-level findings and limits: Those patients achieving a partial response at 0.1-3.0 mg/kg showed among the lowest clonal expansion. At 0.1 to 3.0 mg/kg, CD4+ and CD8+ blood T cells expanded clonally by week 6.

This sequence was found in an adult with an advanced solid tumor such as melanoma, head and neck, liver or kidney cancer. Source: CD4+ or CD8+ T cells sorted from blood, taken in a trial of the OX40 agonist ivuxolimab. The chain uses TRBV6-1 and TRBJ1-1; D is ambiguous. The CDR3: CASSEAKYTEAFF. For the CDR3, the DNA is TGTGCCAGCAGTGAAGCGAAATACACTGAAGCTTTCTTT.